A selection of T cell receptor beta chains follows, all from one sample in a study of T-cell reconstitution after alpha-beta-depleted transplantation in children. TCRdb called the PCR reads again in MiXCR, with one record for every CDR3 protein. Among approximately 500,000 distinct CDR3 sequences listed, over 9.5% were seen once. This material consisted of PBMCs, taken before TCRalphabeta/CD19-depleted stem cell transplant. The receptors stem from a child aged 2 to 15 with inherited bone marrow failure, due to receive a stem cell transplant. Both conserved end residues are trimmed from each CDR3. The order of the fields is clone size, V gene, J gene, CDR3 protein. Expanded clones are given a class, and other clones once, few, many or no size at all.

NA	TRBV7-7	TRBJ1-1	ASSFNLNTEAF
many	TRBV10-1	TRBJ2-1	ASSESRRALPGEQF
many	TRBV28	TRBJ2-6	ASSYRDRASGANVLT
NA	TRBV6-1	TRBJ2-1	ASSELAGVNEQF
NA	TRBV5-1	TRBJ2-3	ASSFSRREGTDTQY
NA	TRBV4-3	TRBJ2-6	ASSHILDGGANVLT
many	TRBV4-3	TRBJ2-2	ASSQRRHTGELF
many	TRBV27	TRBJ2-1	ASSFVGAGPSSYNEQF
few	TRBV6-5	TRBJ2-1	ASSYQPSGSWNEQF
few	TRBV20-1	TRBJ2-3	SASPQAGPGDTQY
many	TRBV27	TRBJ2-7	ASSSLGTGTYEQY
NA	TRBV20-1	TRBJ2-2	SASNSMNTGELF
many	TRBV5-1	TRBJ2-1	ASRGRQADNEQF
many	TRBV20-1	TRBJ2-4	SAWIAKNIQY
many	TRBV28	TRBJ1-6	ASSHGTGLH
NA	TRBV3-1	TRBJ2-1	ASSQDWGAQYNEQF
few	TRBV15	TRBJ2-7	ATSRDRGVLGYEQY
NA	TRBV6-5	TRBJ2-5	ASRPTGVGGETQY
NA	TRBV12-3/TRBV12-4	TRBJ1-2	ASSLRGGVPSHYGYT
many	TRBV5-1	TRBJ2-1	ASSLAGQGAGEQF
many	TRBV18	TRBJ2-7	ASSPDGGPPEQY
few	TRBV11-3	TRBJ2-3	ASSFEREDTQY
NA	TRBV20-1	TRBJ2-7	SAGRGRWFEQY
NA	TRBV6-5	TRBJ1-2	ASSYLVGDGYT
NA	TRBV30	TRBJ1-2	AWRGAYGGGPYGYT
NA	TRBV23-1	TRBJ1-4	ASSPTGTLNEKLF
NA	TRBV25-1	TRBJ1-5	ASSEGQGGQPQH
many	TRBV5-1	TRBJ1-5	ASSLGGTANQPQH
few	TRBV23-1	TRBJ2-2	ASSRHRDRGPGELF
NA	TRBV2	TRBJ2-1	ASRKESGSSYNEQF
many	TRBV9	TRBJ2-7	ASSVEGAGGSYEQY
few	TRBV4-3	TRBJ2-1	ASSPTSGTLYNEQF
many	TRBV20-1	TRBJ2-7	SARDQGTSFEQY
many	TRBV29-1	TRBJ2-3	SVEYGGVTDTQY
many	TRBV12-3/TRBV12-4	TRBJ2-1	ASKLEQNYNEQF
many	TRBV7-8	TRBJ2-2	ASSLGGEGPNTGELF